This T cell receptor (beta chain) was identified during a study of radiotherapy plus CTLA-4 blockade in lung cancer (dated by TCRdb to the late 2010s). With respect to the entire study: Among the enrolled patients, approximately 17% had an objective response, and about 31% reached disease control. The research as a whole found: The strongest predictors of response were reported to be early dynamic shifts in blood T cell clones along with a rise in serum interferon-beta following radiation. After treatment with radiotherapy and ipilimumab, TCR clones that originated in tumors expanded in peripheral blood.

The library came from the immunoSEQ multiplex PCR assay. The clones in this table, taken by TCRdb from immuneACCESS, are in-frame only. Not every clone is retained; where verified, under half of the shortfall comes from an unresolved V gene, and the cause of the rest is unknown. The sample yields some 90,000 clones; around 85% were counted once. The top ten clonotypes cover about 2% of the sample. The study tested focal radiation therapy combined with CTLA-4 blockade (ipilimumab) in patients with chemo-refractory metastatic non-small-cell lung cancer. Points on this clone: Its binding antigen is unknown. No base-level quality is on record; no much larger clone is a single base apart.

CDR1 and CDR2, looked up from the germline V gene, are SGHAT and FQNNGV. The CDR3 spans 15 residues, from the cysteine through the phenylalanine. Only the CDR3 region is kept as DNA, spanning 45 bases read in frame from base 1. From V the trimming removes 3 bases and from J it removes 4 bases, while the gene matches leave 6 bases of the junction unaccounted for. The sequences come from peripheral blood, collected from a patient treated with radiotherapy plus ipilimumab. The chain joins TRBV11-2 to TRBJ2-5; TRBD2 agrees with 9 junctional bases. The TCR comes from a human donor with non-small cell lung cancer who had a partial response to radiotherapy plus ipilimumab. In nucleotide form, the sequence is TGTGCCAGCAGCTTTGCTAGCGGGACCCGAGAGACCCAGTACTTC. It translates as CASSFASGTRETQYF.